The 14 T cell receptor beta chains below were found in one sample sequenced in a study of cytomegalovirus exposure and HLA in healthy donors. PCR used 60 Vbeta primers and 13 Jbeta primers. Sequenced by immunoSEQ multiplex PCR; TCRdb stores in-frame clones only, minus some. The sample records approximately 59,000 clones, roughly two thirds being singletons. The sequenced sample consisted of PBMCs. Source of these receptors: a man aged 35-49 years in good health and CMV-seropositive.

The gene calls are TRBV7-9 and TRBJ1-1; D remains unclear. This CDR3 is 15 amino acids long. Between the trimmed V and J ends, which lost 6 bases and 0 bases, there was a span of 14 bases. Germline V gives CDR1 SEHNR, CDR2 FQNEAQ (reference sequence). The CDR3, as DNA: TGTGCCAGCAGGGCCCTAGGCGGGTTGAACACTGAAGCTTTCTTT. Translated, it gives CASRALGGLNTEAFF.

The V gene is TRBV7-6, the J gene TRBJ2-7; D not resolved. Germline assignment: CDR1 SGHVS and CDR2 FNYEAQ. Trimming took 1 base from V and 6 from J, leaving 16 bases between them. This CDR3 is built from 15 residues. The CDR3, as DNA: TGTGCCAGCAGCTTAGGTCGTGAGACATTTCGCGAGCAGTACTTC. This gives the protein CASSLGRETFREQYF.

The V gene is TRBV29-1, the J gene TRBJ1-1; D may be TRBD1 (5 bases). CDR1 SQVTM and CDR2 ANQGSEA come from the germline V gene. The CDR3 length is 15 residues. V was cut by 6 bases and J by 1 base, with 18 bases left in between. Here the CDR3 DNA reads TGCAGCGTCGCGCGCCAGGACACTTGGAACACTGAAGCTTTCTTT. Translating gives CSVARQDTWNTEAFF.

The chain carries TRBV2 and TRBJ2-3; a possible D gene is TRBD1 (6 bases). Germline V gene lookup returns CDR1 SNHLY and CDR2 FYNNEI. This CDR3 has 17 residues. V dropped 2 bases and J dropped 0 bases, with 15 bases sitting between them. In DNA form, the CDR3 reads TGTGCCAGCAGTGAAATAGGGACACCTGTAAGCACAGATACGCAGTATTTT. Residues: CASSEIGTPVSTDTQYF.

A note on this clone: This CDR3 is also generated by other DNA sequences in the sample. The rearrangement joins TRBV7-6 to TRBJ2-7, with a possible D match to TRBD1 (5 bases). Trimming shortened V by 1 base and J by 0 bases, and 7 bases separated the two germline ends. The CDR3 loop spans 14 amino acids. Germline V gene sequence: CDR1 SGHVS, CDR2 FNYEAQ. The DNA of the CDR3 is TGTGCCAGCAGCTTAGGACAGAGCTCCTACGAGCAGTACTTC. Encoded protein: CASSLGQSSYEQYF.

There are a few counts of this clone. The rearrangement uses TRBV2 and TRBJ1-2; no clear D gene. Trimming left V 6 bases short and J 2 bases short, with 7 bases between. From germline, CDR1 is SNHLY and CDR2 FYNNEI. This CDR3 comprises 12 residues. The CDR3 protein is CASSWANYGYTF. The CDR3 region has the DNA TGTGCCAGCAGCTGGGCAAACTATGGCTACACCTTC.

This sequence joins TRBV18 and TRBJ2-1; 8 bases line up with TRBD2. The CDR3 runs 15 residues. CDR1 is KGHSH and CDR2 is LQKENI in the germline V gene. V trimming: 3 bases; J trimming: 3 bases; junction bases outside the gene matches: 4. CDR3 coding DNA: TGTGCCAGCTCACCCCGCGGGACTAGCTACAATGAGCAGTTCTTC. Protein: CASSPRGTSYNEQFF. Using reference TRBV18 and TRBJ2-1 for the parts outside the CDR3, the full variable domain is NAGVMQNPRHLVRRRGQEARLRCSPMKGHSHVYWYRQLPEEGLKFMVYLQKENIIDESGMPKERFSAEFPKEGPSILRIQQVVRGDSAAYFCASSPRGTSYNEQFFGPGTRLTVL.

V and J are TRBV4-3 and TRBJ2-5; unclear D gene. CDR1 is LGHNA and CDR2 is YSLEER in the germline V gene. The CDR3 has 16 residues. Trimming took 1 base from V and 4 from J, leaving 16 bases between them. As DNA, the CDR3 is TGCGCCAGCAGCCAAGCCCCCTCGCAGGCAGGAGAGACCCAGTACTTC. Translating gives CASSQAPSQAGETQYF.

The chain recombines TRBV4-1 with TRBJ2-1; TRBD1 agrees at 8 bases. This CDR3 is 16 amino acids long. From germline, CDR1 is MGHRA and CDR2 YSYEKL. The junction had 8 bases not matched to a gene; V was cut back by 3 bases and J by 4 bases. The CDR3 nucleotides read TGCGCCAGCAGCCACTATTTCGGACAGGGATACAATGAGCAGTTCTTC. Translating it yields CASSHYFGQGYNEQFF.

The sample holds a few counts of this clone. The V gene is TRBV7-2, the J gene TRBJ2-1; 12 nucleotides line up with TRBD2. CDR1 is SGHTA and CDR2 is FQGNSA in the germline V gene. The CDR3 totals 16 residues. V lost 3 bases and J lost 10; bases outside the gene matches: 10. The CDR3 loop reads CASSFASGGGYGEQFF. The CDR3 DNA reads TGTGCCAGCAGCTTCGCTAGCGGGGGGGGTTATGGGGAGCAGTTCTTC. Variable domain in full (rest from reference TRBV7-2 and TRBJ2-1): GAGVSQSPSNKVTEKGKDVELRCDPISGHTALYWYRQSLGQGLEFLIYFQGNSAPDKSGLPSDRFSAERTGGSVSTLTIQRTQQEDSAVYLCASSFASGGGYGEQFFGPGTRLTVL.

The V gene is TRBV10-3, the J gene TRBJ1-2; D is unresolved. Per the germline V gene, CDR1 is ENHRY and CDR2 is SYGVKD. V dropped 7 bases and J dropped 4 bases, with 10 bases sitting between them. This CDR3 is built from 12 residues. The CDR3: CAIKRQPYGYTF. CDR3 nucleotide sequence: TGTGCCATCAAGAGGCAGCCCTATGGCTACACCTTC.

CDR3 sequence (DNA): TGTGCCTGGAGTTCGACCCGGGACAGGGCTTTCTTT. Protein: CAWSSTRDRAFF. V is TRBV30 and J is TRBJ1-1; TRBD1 matches at 8 bases. The germline CDR1 and CDR2 sequences are GTSNPN and SVGIG (reference sequence). CDR3 size: 12 residues. The V segment lost 2 bases and the J segment 11 bases; nucleotides outside the gene matches: 7.

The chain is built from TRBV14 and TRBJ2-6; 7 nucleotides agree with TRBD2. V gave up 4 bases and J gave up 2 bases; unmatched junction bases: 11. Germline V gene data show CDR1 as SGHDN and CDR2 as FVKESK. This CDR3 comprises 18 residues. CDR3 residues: CASSPSWGGRAGANVLTF. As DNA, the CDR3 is TGTGCCAGCAGCCCCTCTTGGGGGGGAAGAGCTGGGGCCAACGTCCTGACTTTC. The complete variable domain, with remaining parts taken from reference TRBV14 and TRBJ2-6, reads EAGVTQFPSHSVIEKGQTVTLRCDPISGHDNLYWYRRVMGKEIKFLLHFVKESKQDESGMPNNRFLAERTGGTYSTLKVQPAELEDSGVYFCASSPSWGGRAGANVLTFGAGSRLTVL.

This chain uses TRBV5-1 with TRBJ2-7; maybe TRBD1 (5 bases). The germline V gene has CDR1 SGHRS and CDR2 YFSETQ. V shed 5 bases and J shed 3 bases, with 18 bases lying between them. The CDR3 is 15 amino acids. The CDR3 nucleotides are TGCGCCAGCAGAGTACAGGCCCTTCCTAACTACGAGCAGTACTTC. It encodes CASRVQALPNYEQYF. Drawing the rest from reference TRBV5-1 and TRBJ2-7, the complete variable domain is KAGVTQTPRYLIKTRGQQVTLSCSPISGHRSVSWYQQTPGQGLQFLFEYFSETQRNKGNFPGRFSGRQFSNSRSEMNVSTLELGDSALYLCASRVQALPNYEQYFGPGTRLTVT.